These T cell receptor beta chains were read from a single sample in a study of blood T cell repertoires in COVID-19. Measured with immunoSEQ multiplex PCR; TCRdb has only the in-frame clones, and not every one. The sample carries 200,000 to 250,000 clones, 84% recorded once. The sequenced sample was PBMCs or T cells enriched from blood (not recorded which). The receptors shown here come from a woman aged 35 to 49 who had recovered from COVID-19. The conserved cysteine and the conserved F or W are not part of the CDR3 here. Fields, in order: V gene, J gene, D gene, clone size, CDR3 protein. The D gene is left open where the match is weak. Where a row states a size, it is once, few, many or the class of an expanded clone; other rows omit it.

TRBV23-1,TRBJ1-1,NA,NA,ASSQRPPSGDTEAF
TRBV10-1,TRBJ2-1,NA,few,ASSESRARSSYNEQF
TRBV2,TRBJ2-3,TRBD1,NA,ATTRTGSTDTQY
TRBV24-1,TRBJ2-7,NA,NA,ATSDTDSYEQY
TRBV28,TRBJ2-2,TRBD1,NA,ASGTGPTGELF
TRBV2,TRBJ2-5,NA,NA,ASSDLQRETQY
TRBV5-6,TRBJ1-4,TRBD1,NA,ASSLAGTEFATNEKLF
TRBV9,TRBJ1-2,TRBD1,NA,ASSVVGTGDVFAIGYT
TRBV27,TRBJ2-5,TRBD2,few,ASSYREGHWETQY
TRBV5-4,TRBJ1-6,TRBD1,NA,ASSFITGGNSPLH
TRBV11-3,TRBJ1-2,NA,NA,ASSLAFGGYT
TRBV27,TRBJ1-1,NA,NA,ASSLWVNRDKGTEAF
TRBV30,TRBJ2-5,TRBD2,NA,AWHPAGTSGPPQY
TRBV9,TRBJ2-1,NA,NA,ASSFTENEQF
TRBV11-3,TRBJ2-1,TRBD2,NA,ASSSLMWAGGRAEQF
TRBV7-2,TRBJ1-2,NA,NA,ASSLGQNYGYT
TRBV7-2,TRBJ2-2,TRBD2,NA,ASSRGLAANTGELF
TRBV27,TRBJ1-3,NA,NA,ASSLFGTGNTIY
TRBV5-4,TRBJ2-7,TRBD2,NA,ASSSLTGGPGEQY
TRBV7-8,TRBJ1-2,TRBD1,once,ASSPDGTVSGYT
TRBV6-5,TRBJ1-2,TRBD1,NA,ASSSTGIYGYT
TRBV28,TRBJ1-5,NA,once,ASIPDGGNQPQH
TRBV10-3,TRBJ2-2,NA,NA,AIRLEINTGELF
TRBV27,TRBJ2-7,NA,NA,ASSLAGAPYEQY
TRBV30,TRBJ1-2,NA,NA,AWTGGGLNGYT
TRBV6-5,TRBJ1-5,NA,NA,ASYSLFSNQPQH
TRBV3-1/TRBV3-2,TRBJ1-2,NA,NA,ASSQDKGILYGYT
TRBV2,TRBJ2-3,NA,NA,ASKGRTDTQY
TRBV7-2,TRBJ1-2,NA,NA,ASSFSGADYGYT
TRBV5-4,TRBJ2-1,NA,NA,ASSPTRGNEQF
TRBV30,TRBJ2-7,NA,NA,AWSSSDAGEQY
TRBV5-5,TRBJ2-1,TRBD2,NA,ASSLLAGGDEQF
TRBV7-2,TRBJ2-4,NA,NA,ASRPPGTLAKNIQY
TRBV19,TRBJ1-4,TRBD1,NA,ASSMPGQGDEKLF
TRBV9,TRBJ2-1,TRBD2,NA,ASSTGPGLAGGGSYNEQF
TRBV7-8,TRBJ1-6,NA,NA,ASSLGRFGGSYNSPLH
TRBV19,TRBJ1-1,NA,NA,ASTKVMLRTGGTEAF
TRBV2,TRBJ1-5,NA,NA,AVQRDSNQPQH
TRBV29-1,TRBJ1-2,TRBD1,NA,SVVDRGYGYT
TRBV9,TRBJ2-1,NA,NA,ASSVEGVTSHEEQF
TRBV11-2,TRBJ2-3,NA,NA,ASTKTVITTDTQY
TRBV18,TRBJ2-2,TRBD2,NA,ASSPAGGPSTGELF
TRBV19,TRBJ1-1,NA,NA,ASTGQYATEAF
TRBV2,TRBJ2-3,TRBD2,few,ASSEAGAGETDTQY
TRBV19,TRBJ2-7,NA,NA,ASSIDPSGVSEQY
TRBV7-3,TRBJ2-1,TRBD2,once,ASSSGLAGGFYNEQF
TRBV9,TRBJ2-3,NA,NA,ASSVQGTTPTDTQY
TRBV28,TRBJ2-7,NA,NA,ASSPTLGAHAYEQY